This T cell receptor (beta chain) was sequenced in a study of blood T cells in healthy people across ages. Whole-study findings and limits: Versus aged donors, long-lived donors had higher diversity and more naive CD4+ cells.

The authors ran a second PCR of about 7 to 12 cycles using a sample-barcoded 5' primer and a J-beta primer mix. TCRdb recomputed calls from the 5' RACE reads with MiXCR, one row per CDR3 protein. Here the sample spans 1.5 million to 1.9 million distinct CDR3 sequences, approximately 43% being singletons. V was shortened by 0 bases and J by 4 bases, with 13 bases between the two germline ends. Germline CDR1 reads MNHNS; CDR2 reads SASEGT. The CDR3 runs 15 residues. A remark on this clonotype: Its antigen is unidentified.

The genes are TRBV6-1 and TRBJ2-7, with a weak D call TRBD1 (5 bases). The TCR comes from a woman aged 18-35 years in good health. Sequencing used blood. As DNA, the CDR3 is TGTGCCAGCAGTGAAGCAGTCAGGGCGGCGTACGAGCAGTACTTC. Protein sequence: CASSEAVRAAYEQYF.